This TCR beta chain was obtained from a study of blood T cell repertoires in COVID-19. Overall study: The samples span acute and convalescent COVID-19 from the United States, Italy and Spain. T cells, B-cell-depleted T cells, or PBMCs supplied cDNA or gDNA.

The V and J ends lost 6 bases and 5 bases, in that order; junction bases with no gene match: 22. The CDR3 runs 19 residues. Germline V gene sequence: CDR1 SGHRS, CDR2 YFSETQ. In the authors' workflow: Estimation of nucleated cell counts was performed using reference gene primer amplification. Libraries were prepared by immunoSEQ multiplex PCR; TCRdb keeps only in-frame clonotypes and omits some of them. The DNA gave D and trimming, while V, J and clone size come from that table. The sample gives roughly 50,000 clones, around 92% of which show up once; around 6.5% is in the top ten. The genes are TRBV5-1 and TRBJ2-2, with 7 positions matching TRBD2. The sample comprised peripheral blood. The sequence was collected from a man between 45 and 60 years old with active COVID-19. The CDR3 coding sequence is TGCGCCAGCACCGAATTTCCCCGGGCTAGCGGAGTTCGGACCGGGGAGCTGTTTTTT. Its translation is CASTEFPRASGVRTGELFF. The entire variable domain, with the rest obtained from reference TRBV5-1 and TRBJ2-2, is as follows: KAGVTQTPRYLIKTRGQQVTLSCSPISGHRSVSWYQQTPGQGLQFLFEYFSETQRNKGNFPGRFSGRQFSNSRSEMNVSTLELGDSALYLCASTEFPRASGVRTGELFFGEGSRLTVL.